This section outlines one T cell receptor (beta chain) sequence together with its context. The antigen is not known. TCRdb itself ran the RACE reads through MiXCR, one entry per CDR3 protein. The repertoire consists of 80,000 to 95,000 distinct CDR3 sequences, with roughly 11% occurring once and the leading ten covering around 2.1%. The data derive from a study of human T cells and chemical hapten exposure. Study-level points and caveats: There were significantly more large CDR3 similarity clusters among expanded TCRs than among controls.

The germline V gene has CDR1 MNHEY and CDR2 SMNVEV (reference sequence). The V and J ends lost 2 bases and 0 bases respectively, with 7 bases between them. The CDR3 has 14 amino acids. Time point of the sample: patch test 2, 6 weeks after DPC sensitization. Treatment specified: therapeutic diphenylcyclopropenone sensitization with weekly scalp DPC. The sequencing here drew on whole blood, taken in connection with sensitization to the hapten diphenylcyclopropenone (DPC). The chain links TRBV27 to TRBJ1-1; no reliable D call. This receptor was identified in a man aged 40-50 years with alopecia areata. Some clones in this sample may be carry-over from other donors' samples. The DNA for the CDR3 is TGTGCCAGCAGTTTAGGGTCTATGAACACTGAAGCTTTCTTT. The encoded protein is CASSLGSMNTEAFF.